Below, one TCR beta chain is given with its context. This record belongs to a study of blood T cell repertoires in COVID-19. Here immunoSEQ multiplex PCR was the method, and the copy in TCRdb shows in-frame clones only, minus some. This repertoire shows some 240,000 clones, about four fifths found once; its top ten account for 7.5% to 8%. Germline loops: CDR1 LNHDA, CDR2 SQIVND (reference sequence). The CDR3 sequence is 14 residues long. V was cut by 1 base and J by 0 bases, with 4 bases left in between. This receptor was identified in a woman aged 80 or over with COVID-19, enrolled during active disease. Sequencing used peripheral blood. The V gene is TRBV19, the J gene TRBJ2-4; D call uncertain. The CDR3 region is CASSIAGAKNIQYF. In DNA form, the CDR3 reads TGTGCCAGTAGTATAGCAGGAGCCAAAAACATTCAGTACTTC.